The source of this T cell receptor beta chain is a study of naive and memory T cell subsets. The beta constant-region primer was an equimolar mix of two oligonucleotides covering TRBC1 and TRBC2. Nested alpha and beta constant-region primers with the SP2 primer drove four PCR rounds on ligated cDNA. TCRdb re-derived calls from the UMI-ligation and nested PCR reads in MiXCR, one entry per CDR3 protein. The data hold approximately 80,000 distinct CDR3 sequences, with 8% to 9.5% observed a single time. CD8 T cells were positively selected from what remained after CD4 positive selection. A note on this clonotype: Its antigen is currently unknown.

Germline V gives CDR1 MNHEY, CDR2 SMNVEV (reference sequence). The V gene lost 5 bases and the J gene lost 3 bases, with 13 bases spanning the gap. The CDR3 has 15 residues. Overall study results and limits: Gini index rose across naive, CM, EM and EMRA in CD4 and CD8. TCR counts from RNA may reflect activation-linked expression changes. Over 95% of naive TCR sequences appeared only once after error correction, unlike memory subsets.

V usage is TRBV27 and J usage is TRBJ1-4, with D perhaps matching TRBD1 (5 bases). This clonotype originated in a human donor in good health. The sample comprised naive CD8+ T cells from blood. The CDR3 coding sequence is TGTGCCAGCAGTCCACAACGCAGGGCTAATGAAAAACTGTTTTTT. Translating it yields CASSPQRRANEKLFF.